These 28 T cell receptor beta chains came from one sample sequenced in a study of T cell changes during pregnancy in multiple sclerosis (dated by TCRdb to 2018 to 2020). Library construction relied on the immunoSEQ multiplex PCR assay. The immuneACCESS repertoire file appears here via TCRdb, limited to in-frame rearrangements. These files lack a portion of the clones; in checked studies, under half of the deficit traces to unresolved V genes, and the cause of the others is not known. The sample table lists nearly 110,000 clones, about nine tenths of them with a count of one. Of the sample, around 1.5% is held by the ten largest clones. Specimen: peripheral blood, collected after pregnancy. The receptors come from a female donor with multiple sclerosis, enrolled in a pregnancy study.

The chain joins TRBV5-1 to TRBJ2-6; 15 bases align to TRBD2. There are 19 residues in the CDR3. With V trimmed by 4 bases and J by 0 bases, 5 bases remained unmatched. The germline CDR1 and CDR2 sequences are SGHRS and YFSETQ. CDR3 sequence reads: CASSEGTSGGFSGANVLTF. The CDR3 DNA sequence: TGCGCCAGCAGCGAGGGGACTAGCGGGGGGTTCTCTGGGGCCAACGTCCTGACTTTC.

The rearrangement links TRBV4-1 to TRBJ1-4, with D possibly TRBD1 on 6 matching bases. Per germline, CDR1 MGHRA and CDR2 YSYEKL. There are 14 residues in the CDR3. Trimming cost V 2 bases and J 6 bases, with 10 bases left between them. CDR3 sequence reads: CASSQLRGYEKLFF. The DNA for the CDR3 is TGCGCCAGCAGCCAATTAAGGGGGTATGAAAAACTGTTTTTT.

The gene calls are TRBV11-2 and TRBJ2-5; TRBD1 is a possible D gene (7 bases). Deletions cut 1 base from V and 6 bases from J, with 9 bases between. Germline V CDR1 and CDR2: SGHAT, FQNNGV. This CDR3 has 13 residues. The CDR3 DNA reads as TGTGCCAGCAGCTTAGCAGGGGGGCAGACCCAGTACTTC. Protein product: CASSLAGGQTQYF. Using reference TRBV11-2 and TRBJ2-5 for the parts outside the CDR3, the full variable domain is EAGVAQSPRYKIIEKRQSVAFWCNPISGHATLYWYQQILGQGPKLLIQFQNNGVVDDSQLPKDRFSAERLKGVDSTLKIQPAKLEDSAVYLCASSLAGGQTQYFGPGTRLLVL.

The V call is TRBV28, the J call TRBJ2-7, with 8 bases identical to TRBD2. Trimming at V came to 5 bases and at J to 3 bases, leaving 3 bases not matched to a gene. The CDR3 extends over 13 amino acids. The germline V gene encodes CDR1 MDHEN and CDR2 SYDVKM. The CDR3 loop is CASSATSVYEQYF. CDR3 DNA sequence: TGTGCCAGCAGTGCGACTAGCGTCTACGAGCAGTACTTC.

This chain uses TRBV2 with TRBJ2-7, with D perhaps matching TRBD2 (6 bases). CDR1 and CDR2 (germline): SNHLY, FYNNEI. V was cut by 5 bases and J by 6 bases, with 8 bases left in between. The CDR3 has 11 residues. The CDR3 DNA reads as TGTGCCAGCAGTTTACTAGCCGAGCAGTACTTC. It specifies CASSLLAEQYF.

The chain has TRBV2 and TRBJ2-5; TRBD2 matches 10 bases. With V trimmed by 2 bases and J by 2 bases, 2 bases remained unmatched. In germline, CDR1 is SNHLY, CDR2 FYNNEI. The CDR3 runs to 15 residues. The CDR3, as DNA: TGTGCCAGCAGTGAACTAGCGGGGGTACAAGAGACCCAGTACTTC. This encodes CASSELAGVQETQYF.

Remarks on this clone: At one end, the junction sequence differs from germline, possibly due to a read error. The rearrangement uses TRBV29-1 and TRBJ2-1, with 10 bases aligning to TRBD2. The germline V gene has CDR1 SQVTM and CDR2 ANQGSEA. This CDR3 region has 14 residues. Here the CDR3 reads CSVEGTSAYNEQFF. The CDR3 coding sequence is TGCAGCGTCGAAGGGACTAGCGCCTACAATGAGCAGTTCTTC.

This sequence joins TRBV6-4 and TRBJ1-2; TRBD1 agrees at 8 bases. With 3 bases clipped from V and 8 bases from J, the junction kept 5 bases outside the gene matches. The length of the CDR3 is 13 residues. In germline, CDR1 is MRHNA, CDR2 SNTAGT. This CDR3 reads CASSETGAKGYTF. The CDR3 DNA reads TGTGCCAGCAGTGAGACAGGGGCGAAGGGCTACACCTTC.

This chain uses TRBV9 with TRBJ2-1, with D possibly TRBD2 on 5 matching bases. V dropped 4 bases and J dropped 5 bases, with 16 bases sitting between them. CDR3 length: 15 residues. Germline lookup yields CDR1 SGDLS and CDR2 YYNGEE. In DNA form, the CDR3 reads TGTGCCAGCAGCCGCGGCCAGCGGAGCGACAATGAGCAGTTCTTC. It is translated as CASSRGQRSDNEQFF.

This chain joins TRBV6-5 and TRBJ1-1; unclear D gene. V dropped 3 bases and J dropped 1 base, with 9 bases sitting between them. This CDR3 contains 14 residues. Germline V gene lookup returns CDR1 MNHEY and CDR2 SVGAGI. The CDR3 reads CASSYSGSNTEAFF. Written as DNA, the CDR3 is TGTGCCAGCAGTTATTCGGGGTCGAACACTGAAGCTTTCTTT.

The rearrangement links TRBV6-6 to TRBJ1-2; 8 positions agree with TRBD1. The germline gives CDR1 MNHNY, CDR2 SVGAGI (reference sequence). This CDR3 spans 16 amino acids. After removal of 5 bases from V and 7 bases from J, the junction contained 15 bases not matched to a gene. CDR3 nucleotide sequence: TGTGCCAGCAGTCCAACTAATCCAGGGGGCGATGCTGGCTACACCTTC. Translating gives CASSPTNPGGDAGYTF.

The chain couples TRBV4-1 to TRBJ2-7; maybe TRBD2 (7 bases). The CDR3 has 16 amino acids. CDR1 and CDR2 (germline): MGHRA, YSYEKL. Trimming removed 4 bases at V and 0 bases at J, with 16 bases between. As DNA, the CDR3 is TGCGCCAGCAGCCTTTCCATTGCGGGGGCCTCCTACGAGCAGTACTTC. Translated: CASSLSIAGASYEQYF.

In its sample, this clone was seen a few times. The V gene is TRBV10-3, the J gene TRBJ1-6; TRBD1 might be the D (5 bases). Trimming cost V 4 bases and J 14 bases, with 12 bases left between them. The CDR3 extends over 12 amino acids. Per the germline V gene, CDR1 is ENHRY and CDR2 is SYGVKD. CDR3 sequence reads: CAISAGSGALHF. CDR3 nucleotide sequence: TGTGCCATCAGTGCAGGGTCCGGAGCCCTCCACTTT.

The chain has TRBV14 and TRBJ2-3; 7 bases are a match to TRBD2. Germline-derived CDR1 and CDR2 are SGHDN and FVKESK. J lost 3 bases, V lost 4 bases, and 4 bases had no gene match. The CDR3 loop spans 14 amino acids. Here the CDR3 reads CASSPARGTDTQYF. CDR3 in DNA: TGTGCCAGCAGCCCCGCGCGGGGGACAGATACGCAGTATTTT. Complete variable domain (other parts from reference TRBV14 and TRBJ2-3): EAGVTQFPSHSVIEKGQTVTLRCDPISGHDNLYWYRRVMGKEIKFLLHFVKESKQDESGMPNNRFLAERTGGTYSTLKVQPAELEDSGVYFCASSPARGTDTQYFGPGTRLTVL.

This chain uses TRBV6-5 with TRBJ2-5, with 10 bases identical to TRBD2. Trimming removed 7 bases from V and 5 bases from J; junction bases left unmatched: 10. This CDR3 has 15 residues. Germline V gene data show CDR1 as MNHEY and CDR2 as SVGAGI. The CDR3 sequence is CASTPSGGPPETQYF. The CDR3 coding sequence is TGTGCCAGCACCCCTAGCGGGGGCCCCCCGGAGACCCAGTACTTC.

The chain is built from TRBV29-1 and TRBJ1-2, with 9 bases aligning to TRBD1. Trimming removed 4 bases from V and 5 bases from J; junction bases left unmatched: 5. The CDR3 runs to 13 residues. Germline CDR1 reads SQVTM; CDR2 reads ANQGSEA. The chain's CDR3 is CSVGTGEIYGYTF. The CDR3 nucleotides read TGCAGCGTTGGGACAGGGGAAATTTATGGCTACACCTTC.

The gene calls are TRBV27 and TRBJ1-2; D not certain. Germline V gives CDR1 MNHEY, CDR2 SMNVEV (reference sequence). Trimming took 2 bases from V and 2 from J, leaving 6 bases between them. The CDR3 consists of 13 residues. CDR3 nucleotides: TGTGCCAGCAGTTTAAGGGAGAACTATGGCTACACCTTC. Its protein is CASSLRENYGYTF.

In DNA, the CDR3 is TGTGCCACCAGTGGAGGGGACCTGAACACTGAAGCTTTCTTT. Translating gives CATSGGDLNTEAFF. V is TRBV15 and J is TRBJ1-1, with D possibly being TRBD1 (5 bases). The germline CDR1 and CDR2 sequences are LNHNV and YYDKDF (reference sequence). V lost 6 bases, J lost 0 bases, and 11 bases lay in between. The CDR3 spans 14 residues.

This chain connects TRBV5-6 to TRBJ1-5, with 8 bases aligning to TRBD1. There are 16 residues in the CDR3. Germline-derived CDR1 and CDR2 are SGHDT and YYEEEE. V lost 1 base, J lost 5 bases, and 8 bases stayed unmatched. DNA for the CDR3: TGTGCCAGCAGCTTGAAATTGACAGGGGATCATCAGCCCCAGCATTTT. Translation: CASSLKLTGDHQPQHF.

This chain's CDR3 is CASSLRGGRRTEAFF. Written as DNA, the CDR3 is TGTGCCAGCAGCCTTAGGGGGGGAAGAAGAACTGAAGCTTTCTTT. The chain joins TRBV11-2 to TRBJ1-1; D might be TRBD1 (6 bases). Trimming stripped 5 bases from V and 5 bases from J, with 18 bases between. The germline V gene encodes CDR1 SGHAT and CDR2 FQNNGV. This CDR3 is built from 15 residues.

The gene calls are TRBV30 and TRBJ1-2; no clear D. Trimming stripped 0 bases from V and 6 bases from J, with 8 bases between. In germline, CDR1 is GTSNPN, CDR2 SVGIG (reference sequence). The CDR3 is made up of 12 amino acids. CDR3 amino acids: CAWSVVTDGYTF. CDR3 coding DNA: TGTGCCTGGAGTGTAGTCACGGATGGCTACACCTTC.

The CDR3, as DNA: TGTGCCAGCAGCTTAGTAGGTGGGACAGGCTACAATGAGCAGTTCTTC. It encodes CASSLVGGTGYNEQFF. V usage is TRBV7-8 and J usage is TRBJ2-1, with TRBD1 matching 8 bases. V trimming: 1 base; J trimming: 3 bases; junction bases outside the gene matches: 5. The CDR3 covers 16 residues. Germline CDR1 and CDR2: SGHVS and FQNEAQ.

The rearrangement uses TRBV19 and TRBJ1-2; weak D call: TRBD1 (6 bases). Trimming pared 0 bases from V and 2 bases from J, leaving 10 bases between. The CDR3 spans 15 residues. The germline gives CDR1 LNHDA, CDR2 SQIVND (reference sequence). The CDR3 sequence is CASSIDGDRNYGYTF. In DNA, the CDR3 is TGTGCCAGTAGTATAGATGGAGACAGGAACTATGGCTACACCTTC.

The chain carries TRBV2 and TRBJ1-5; no clear D. The CDR3 sequence is 15 residues long. Germline-derived CDR1 and CDR2 are SNHLY and FYNNEI. With 6 bases removed from V and 2 bases from J, the gap between germline ends came to 14 bases. The CDR3 DNA reads as TGTGCCAGCAGACCGGGTCGGAATGGCAATCAGCCCCAGCATTTT. Amino acids: CASRPGRNGNQPQHF.

The rearrangement links TRBV28 to TRBJ1-4; 7 nucleotides line up with TRBD1. The CDR3 extends over 14 amino acids. Trimming removed 6 bases from V and 7 bases from J; junction bases left unmatched: 8. Looked up from germline, CDR1 is MDHEN and CDR2 is SYDVKM. CDR3: CASRSDRDGEKLFF. The CDR3, as DNA: TGTGCCAGCAGATCCGACAGGGACGGTGAAAAACTGTTTTTT.

This clone was seen just once. The J gene is TRBJ2-2, the V gene TRBV7-9; 9 bases line up with TRBD2. Germline assignment: CDR1 SEHNR and CDR2 FQNEAQ (reference sequence). This CDR3 comprises 16 residues. The junction had 5 bases not matched to a gene; V was cut back by 5 bases and J by 1 base. CDR3 in amino acids: CASSPSTSGNTGELFF. The CDR3 DNA reads as TGTGCCAGCAGCCCGTCGACTAGCGGGAACACCGGGGAGCTGTTTTTT.

The CDR3 coding sequence is TGTGCCAGCAGTGAGGGAGGGAACTATGGCTACACCTTC. It codes for CASSEGGNYGYTF. The rearrangement links TRBV2 to TRBJ1-2; D not resolved. This CDR3 has 13 residues. Germline V gene lookup returns CDR1 SNHLY and CDR2 FYNNEI. The V end lost 3 bases, the J end lost 2 bases, and 7 bases lay between the germline ends.

The chain is built from TRBV7-9 and TRBJ1-4; D gene unclear. This CDR3 has 16 residues. V was cut by 2 bases and J by 5 bases, with 15 bases left in between. Germline loops: CDR1 SEHNR, CDR2 FQNEAQ (reference sequence). CDR3 bases: TGTGCCAGCAGCTTACTTCCGGAACAGAGAAATGAAAAACTGTTTTTT. It encodes CASSLLPEQRNEKLFF.